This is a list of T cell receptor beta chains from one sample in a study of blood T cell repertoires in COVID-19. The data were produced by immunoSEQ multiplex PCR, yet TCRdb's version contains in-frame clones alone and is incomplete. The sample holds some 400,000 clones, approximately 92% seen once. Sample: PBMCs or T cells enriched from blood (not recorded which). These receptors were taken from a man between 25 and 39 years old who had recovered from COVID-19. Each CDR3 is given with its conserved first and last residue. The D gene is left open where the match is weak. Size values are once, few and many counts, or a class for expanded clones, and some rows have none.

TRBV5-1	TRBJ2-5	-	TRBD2	TGCGCCAGCAGCTTGGCCACTTGGACTAGCGGGAGTTGGGAGACCCAGTACTTC	CASSLATWTSGSWETQYF
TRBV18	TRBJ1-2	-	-	TGTGCCAGCTCGCCCGGGACACCCGAAGGGGGCTACACCTTC	CASSPGTPEGGYTF
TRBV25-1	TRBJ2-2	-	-	TGTGCCAGCAGTGTACTAGCCGGGGAGCTGTTTTTT	CASSVLAGELFF
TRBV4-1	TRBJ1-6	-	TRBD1	TGCGCCAGCAGCCAAGCGGAGACAGGGCGAAATTCACCCCTCCACTTT	CASSQAETGRNSPLHF
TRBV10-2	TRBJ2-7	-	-	TGCGCCAGCAGACGGGACGAGCAGTACTTC	CASRRDEQYF
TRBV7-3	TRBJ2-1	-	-	TGTGCCAGCAGCTTTAGCGGAGACAATGAGCAGTTCTTC	CASSFSGDNEQFF
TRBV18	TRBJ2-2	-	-	TGTGCCAGCTCACCCATAGCGGTCTCGAACACCGGGGAGCTGTTTTTT	CASSPIAVSNTGELFF
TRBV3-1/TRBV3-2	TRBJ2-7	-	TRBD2	TGTGCCAGCAGCCAAGACTGGTCTAGCGGCACCTACGAGCAGTACTTC	CASSQDWSSGTYEQYF
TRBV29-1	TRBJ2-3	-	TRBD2	TGCAGCGTTGGCCGGCTAGCGGGAGCGGGGGCAGATACGCAGTATTTT	CSVGRLAGAGADTQYF
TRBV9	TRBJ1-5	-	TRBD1	TGTGCCAGCAGGTACGTAGTAGTTAGGGGGGACAGGGATCCCCGGGAGGAAAGCAATCAGCCCCAGCATTTT	CASRYVVVRGDRDPREESNQPQHF
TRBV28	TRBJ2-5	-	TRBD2	TGTGCCAGCAGTTTGATTTTCTCGCGGGAGGTCGCGGAGACCCAGTACTTC	CASSLIFSREVAETQYF
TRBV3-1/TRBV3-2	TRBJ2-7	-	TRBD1	TGTGCCAGCAGCCAGGGACAGGGAGGGTCCTACGAGCAGTACTTC	CASSQGQGGSYEQYF
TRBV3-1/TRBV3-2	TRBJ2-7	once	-	TGTGCCAGCAGCCAAAACTCTATCGAGCAGTACTTC	CASSQNSIEQYF
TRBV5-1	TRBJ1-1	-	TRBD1	TGCGCCAGCCGTGGACAGGAAGACACTGAAGCTTTCTTT	CASRGQEDTEAFF
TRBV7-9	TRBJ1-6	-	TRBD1	TGTGCCAGCAGCGGTCCGGGACAGCCAGATTCACCCCTCCACTTT	CASSGPGQPDSPLHF
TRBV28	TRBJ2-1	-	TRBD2	TGTGCCAGCAGTTCGAAGCGGGAGTTTGATAATGAGCAGTTCTTC	CASSSKREFDNEQFF
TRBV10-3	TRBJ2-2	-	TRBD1	TGTGCCATCACCCGGGACAGCACGAACACCGGGGAGCTGTTTTTT	CAITRDSTNTGELFF
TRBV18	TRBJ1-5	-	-	TGTGCCAGCTCACTCCGACGGGACAATCAGCCCCAGCATTTT	CASSLRRDNQPQHF
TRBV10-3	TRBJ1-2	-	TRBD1	TGTGCCATCAGTAGACAGGGATTGGATGGCTACACCTTC	CAISRQGLDGYTF
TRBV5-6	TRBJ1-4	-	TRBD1	TGTGCCAGCACGTTTGGGGGACAGGGCACTGTTGAAGGTGAAAAACTGTTTTTT	CASTFGGQGTVEGEKLFF
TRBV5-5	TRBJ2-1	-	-	TGTGCCAGCAGCTTGGCCGGGAGTCCCTACAATGAGCAGTTCTTC	CASSLAGSPYNEQFF
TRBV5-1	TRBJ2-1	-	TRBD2	TGCGCCAGCAGCCAATGGAGGGAGGGGAGCAATGAGCAGTTCTTC	CASSQWREGSNEQFF
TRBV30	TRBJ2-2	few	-	TGTGCCTGGAGTGTACTCCCAACCGGGGAGCTGTTTTTT	CAWSVLPTGELFF